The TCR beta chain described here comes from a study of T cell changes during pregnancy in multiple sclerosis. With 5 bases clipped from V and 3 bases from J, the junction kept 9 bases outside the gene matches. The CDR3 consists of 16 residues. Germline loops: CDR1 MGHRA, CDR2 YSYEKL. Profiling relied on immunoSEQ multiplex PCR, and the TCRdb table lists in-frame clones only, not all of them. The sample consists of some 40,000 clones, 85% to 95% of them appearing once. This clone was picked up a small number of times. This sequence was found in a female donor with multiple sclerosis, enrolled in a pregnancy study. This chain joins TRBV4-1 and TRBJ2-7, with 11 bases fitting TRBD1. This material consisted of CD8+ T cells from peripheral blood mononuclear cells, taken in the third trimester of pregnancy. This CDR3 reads CASSEYPGQGDYEQYF. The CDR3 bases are TGCGCCAGCAGCGAGTATCCGGGACAGGGGGACTACGAGCAGTACTTC.